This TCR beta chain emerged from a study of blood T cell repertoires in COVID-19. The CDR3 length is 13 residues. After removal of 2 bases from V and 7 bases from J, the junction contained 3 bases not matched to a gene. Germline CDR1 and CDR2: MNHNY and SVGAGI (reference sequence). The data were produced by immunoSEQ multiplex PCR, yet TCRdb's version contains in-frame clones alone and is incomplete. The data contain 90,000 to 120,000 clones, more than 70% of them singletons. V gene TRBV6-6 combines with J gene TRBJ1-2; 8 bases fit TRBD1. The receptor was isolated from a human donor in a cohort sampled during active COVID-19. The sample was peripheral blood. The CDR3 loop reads CASSYRTGFGYTF. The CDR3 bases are TGTGCCAGCAGTTACCGGACAGGGTTTGGCTACACCTTC.